This TCR beta chain was sequenced in a study of PD-L1 blockade in urothelial cancer. On the study more broadly: Of some 29 patients, about two dozen were males with bladder-origin urothelial cancer. Between 0 and 3 chemotherapy regimens preceded treatment for each patient. Samples came from 3 weeks, at the second dose, and 6 weeks into treatment.

The V gene's germline CDR1 is PRHDT and CDR2 FYEKMQ (reference sequence). The ends were cut back, 4 bases at V and 4 bases at J, with 8 bases in the middle. The CDR3 totals 13 residues. Disease in patients was locally advanced or metastatic urothelial carcinoma. Clones were read by immunoSEQ multiplex PCR, and TCRdb kept only the in-frame ones, dropping some. The data hold more than 55,000 clones, with 70% to 90% observed a single time. This sample comprised PBMCs, obtained around atezolizumab (anti-PD-L1) treatment. This TCR came from a man aged 45-65 years with urothelial cancer. This chain connects TRBV13 to TRBJ1-3; tentatively, D is TRBD1 (6 bases). The CDR3 nucleotides read TGTGCCAGCAGCTACGGACAGGGAAACACCATATATTTT. Amino acid sequence: CASSYGQGNTIYF.